A selection of T cell receptor beta chains follows, all from one sample in a study of blood T cell repertoires in COVID-19. The assay was immunoSEQ multiplex PCR, and TCRdb's table has in-frame clones only and misses some. The sample holds over 100,000 clones, 86% seen once. The sequenced sample was peripheral blood. These receptors all come from a woman between 65 and 79 years old with COVID-19, enrolled during active disease. The CDR3 runs from the conserved cysteine through the conserved F or W. Each record gives: J gene, V gene, clone size, D gene, CDR3 protein, CDR3 DNA. The D gene is left open where the match is weak. Some rows mark clone size as missing; the rest say once, few, many or name a class of expanded clone.

TRBJ2-2,TRBV9,.,TRBD2,CASSIDWGLARPPDTGELFF,TGTGCCAGCAGCATCGACTGGGGACTAGCGCGGCCCCCGGACACCGGGGAGCTGTTTTTT
TRBJ1-1,TRBV28,.,.,CASSLTGEPEAFF,TGTGCCAGCAGTTTAACAGGTGAACCTGAAGCTTTCTTT
TRBJ2-5,TRBV9,.,TRBD2,CASSSTTSGVFETQYF,TGTGCCAGCAGCTCCACGACTAGCGGGGTTTTCGAGACCCAGTACTTC
TRBJ2-1,TRBV11-2,.,TRBD2,CASSLGALAGGLYNEQFF,TGTGCCAGCAGCTTAGGCGCGCTAGCGGGGGGGCTGTACAATGAGCAGTTCTTC
TRBJ2-7,TRBV29-1,.,.,CSVANRDVGEQYF,TGCAGCGTGGCGAACAGGGACGTCGGCGAGCAGTACTTC
TRBJ1-3,TRBV5-1,.,.,CASSSGQTPRNTIYF,TGCGCCAGCAGCTCTGGACAGACGCCTCGAAACACCATATATTTT
TRBJ2-7,TRBV29-1,.,TRBD2,CSVRPGTSVSYEQYF,TGCAGCGTTCGCCCCGGGACTAGCGTATCCTACGAGCAGTACTTC
TRBJ2-7,TRBV5-1,few,.,CASSPVGGHEQYF,TGCGCCAGCAGCCCGGTGGGAGGCCACGAGCAGTACTTC
TRBJ1-6,TRBV7-2,.,.,CASSKEPGGIKYNSPLHF,TGTGCCAGCAGTAAAGAGCCCGGGGGAATAAAATATAATTCACCCCTCCACTTT
TRBJ2-7,TRBV6-1,once,TRBD2,CASSARLAGGDSSYEQYF,TGTGCCAGCAGTGCGAGACTAGCGGGGGGCGATTCTTCCTACGAGCAGTACTTC
TRBJ1-1,TRBV10-3,.,.,CAISLTGNTEAFF,TGTGCCATCAGCCTGACAGGGAACACTGAAGCTTTCTTT
TRBJ1-3,TRBV28,once,.,CASSLIQGGNTIYF,TGTGCCAGCAGTTTAATTCAGGGTGGAAACACCATATATTTT
TRBJ2-7,TRBV4-1,.,.,CASSQFQGMDEQYF,TGCGCCAGCAGCCAATTTCAGGGTATGGACGAGCAGTACTTC
TRBJ2-5,TRBV5-1,.,TRBD2,CASSPPFGGGSETQYF,TGCGCCAGCAGCCCCCCTTTCGGCGGGGGGTCTGAGACCCAGTACTTC
TRBJ1-3,TRBV9,few,.,CASSETPGGAGNTIYF,TGTGCCAGCAGCGAGACCCCCGGAGGGGCTGGAAACACCATATATTTT
TRBJ1-5,TRBV28,.,.,CASIKPGTMSNQPQHF,TGTGCCAGCATCAAACCGGGAACCATGAGCAATCAGCCCCAGCATTTT
TRBJ1-1,TRBV27,once,TRBD1,CASTRDRGVGEAFF,TGTGCCAGCACCAGGGACAGGGGGGTTGGTGAAGCTTTCTTT
TRBJ1-2,TRBV9,.,.,CASSLQGVGYTF,TGTGCCAGCAGCTTACAGGGAGTTGGCTACACCTTC
TRBJ2-7,TRBV28,.,.,CASSGRIARGGEQYF,TGTGCCAGCAGTGGGCGAATCGCCCGAGGGGGCGAGCAGTACTTC
TRBJ2-1,TRBV5-1,once,TRBD2,CASSPGGDYNEQFF,TGCGCCAGCTCCCCGGGGGGGGACTACAATGAGCAGTTCTTC
TRBJ2-7,TRBV28,.,TRBD1,CASSRDSKTAYEQYF,TGTGCCAGCAGTCGGGACAGTAAAACCGCCTACGAGCAGTACTTC
TRBJ2-3,TRBV24-1,.,TRBD1,CATSDFGRGSDTQYF,TGTGCCACCAGTGATTTCGGCAGGGGGTCAGATACGCAGTATTTT
TRBJ1-5,TRBV25-1,once,.,CASSDAGSNQPQHF,TGTGCCAGCAGTGATGCAGGGTCCAATCAGCCCCAGCATTTT
TRBJ2-7,TRBV7-2,.,.,CASSVVRSSYEQYF,TGTGCCAGCAGCGTTGTTAGGAGCTCCTACGAGCAGTACTTC
TRBJ2-7,TRBV25-1,.,.,CASSERRGIVYEQYF,TGTGCCAGCAGTGAAAGACGAGGCATAGTATACGAGCAGTACTTC
TRBJ2-7,TRBV18,.,TRBD1,CASSLTGGARAFYEQYF,TGTGCCAGCTCACTTACAGGGGGCGCGAGGGCCTTTTACGAGCAGTACTTC
TRBJ2-1,TRBV5-1,.,.,CASSLVGQNEQFF,TGCGCCAGCAGCTTGGTGGGGCAGAATGAGCAGTTCTTC
TRBJ2-7,TRBV11-1,.,.,CASSLDSEQYF,TGTGCCAGCAGCTTAGACTCCGAGCAGTACTTC
TRBJ2-7,TRBV6-5,.,TRBD2,CASSSIAGFGYEQYF,TGTGCCAGCAGCTCTATAGCGGGGTTCGGCTACGAGCAGTACTTC
TRBJ1-1,TRBV5-1,.,.,CASRQGAGTEAFF,TGCGCCAGCAGACAGGGTGCTGGCACTGAAGCTTTCTTT
TRBJ1-3,TRBV7-2,once,.,CASSLHGGTSGNTIYF,TGTGCCAGCAGCTTACACGGGGGTACTTCTGGAAACACCATATATTTT
TRBJ1-6,TRBV28,few,.,CASRLQGLGSPLHF,TGTGCCAGCAGATTACAGGGTCTGGGTTCACCCCTCCACTTT
TRBJ1-3,TRBV6-4,.,.,CASRQESSGNTIYF,TGTGCCAGCAGACAGGAATCTTCTGGAAACACCATATATTTT